This entry lists 14 T cell receptor beta chains sequenced from one sample in a study of T cell repertoires in ileal Crohn's disease. Sequencing was performed with immunoSEQ multiplex PCR; in TCRdb, only in-frame clones are kept and a portion is missing. The data hold fewer than 6,500 clones, with about 77% observed a single time. Described time point: neoterminal ileum biopsy at postoperative endoscopy, about 6 months after surgery. Source material: ileal tissue. The receptor set was obtained from an adult with Crohn's disease.

J is TRBJ1-2 and V is TRBV19; D may be TRBD1 (5 bases). This CDR3 region has 13 residues. Germline CDR1 and CDR2: LNHDA and SQIVND (reference sequence). Between the trimmed V and J ends, which lost 2 bases and 4 bases, there was a span of 8 bases. The CDR3 loop reads CASSIRGIYGYTF. CDR3 coding DNA: TGTGCCAGTAGTATACGGGGGATCTATGGCTACACCTTC.

The chain uses TRBV5-4 and TRBJ2-7, with TRBD2 matching 7 bases. V was pared by 4 bases and J by 3 bases, with 13 bases of the junction left unmatched. This CDR3 contains 16 residues. Per germline, CDR1 SGHNT and CDR2 YYREEE (reference sequence). In nucleotides, the CDR3 is TGTGCCAGCAGCCCCGCGAGGGGAGGGGCGAGCTACGAGCAGTACTTC. It is translated as CASSPARGGASYEQYF.

This clone was seen a handful of times. The chain uses TRBV5-1 and TRBJ1-2; D perhaps matches TRBD1 (5 bases). Germline CDR1 and CDR2: SGHRS and YFSETQ. The CDR3 consists of 12 residues. V lost 5 bases, J lost 5 bases, and 10 bases lay in between. The CDR3 bases are TGCGCCAGCAGAGGAACAGGTTATGGCTACACCTTC. It encodes CASRGTGYGYTF.

The gene calls are TRBV6-6 and TRBJ1-2; D is undetermined. The CDR3 runs to 13 residues. Germline V gene lookup returns CDR1 MNHNY and CDR2 SVGAGI (reference sequence). V lost 2 bases to trimming and J lost 7 bases, with 11 bases between them. The CDR3 loop is CASSYQTRGGYTF. As DNA, the CDR3 is TGTGCCAGCAGTTACCAGACCCGAGGTGGCTACACCTTC.

In DNA form, the CDR3 reads TGTGCCAGTAGTACCCAATCACGTTACGAGCAGTACTTC. Translating gives CASSTQSRYEQYF. V is TRBV19 and J is TRBJ2-7; no reliable D call. Germline V CDR1 and CDR2: LNHDA, SQIVND (reference sequence). The CDR3 is 13 residues long. The V gene lost 4 bases and the J gene lost 4 bases, with 11 bases spanning the gap.

This chain's CDR3 is CASSFGGGDTQYF. Here the CDR3 DNA reads TGTGCCAGCAGCTTCGGTGGCGGAGATACGCAGTATTTT. The chain couples TRBV7-3 to TRBJ2-3, with D hard to call. V was cut by 3 bases and J by 5 bases, with 9 bases left in between. The germline CDR1 and CDR2 sequences are SGHTA and FQGTGA. The CDR3 is made up of 13 amino acids.

The rearrangement uses TRBV2 and TRBJ2-6, with 10 bases fitting TRBD1. The V gene end was trimmed by 6 bases and the J gene end by 3 bases; junction bases not matched to a gene: 5. Germline-derived CDR1 and CDR2 are SNHLY and FYNNEI. The CDR3 contains 16 residues. The CDR3 protein is CASSRDRGFGANVLTF. The CDR3 DNA reads as TGTGCCAGCAGCCGGGACAGGGGTTTTGGGGCCAACGTCCTGACTTTC.

This sequence joins TRBV28 and TRBJ1-2; 8 bases fit TRBD1. This CDR3 is built from 13 residues. The germline CDR1 and CDR2 sequences are MDHEN and SYDVKM. The J segment lost 5 bases and the V segment lost 6 bases, leaving 5 bases of the junction unmatched. CDR3 sequence reads: CASRGDRGYGYTF. Here the CDR3 DNA reads TGTGCCAGCAGGGGAGACAGGGGTTATGGCTACACCTTC.

J is TRBJ1-3 and V is TRBV4-1; 8 bases match TRBD1. V shed 3 bases and J 3 bases; nucleotides not matched to a gene: 4. Germline-derived CDR1 and CDR2 are MGHRA and YSYEKL. The CDR3 sequence is 15 residues long. CDR3 amino acids: CASSHQGAGGNTIYF. Written as DNA, the CDR3 is TGCGCCAGCAGCCATCAGGGGGCGGGTGGAAACACCATATATTTT.

The J gene is TRBJ1-2, the V gene TRBV6-5; no definite D call. Germline V gives CDR1 MNHEY, CDR2 SVGAGI. The CDR3 runs to 16 residues. Deletions cut 2 bases from V and 3 bases from J, with 16 bases between. DNA for the CDR3: TGTGCCAGCAGTTACCTAGGACTTTCGGCGGACTATGGCTACACCTTC. Amino acid sequence: CASSYLGLSADYGYTF.

The chain uses TRBV7-8 and TRBJ1-5, with 7 positions matching TRBD1. CDR3 length equals 15 residues. Per germline, CDR1 SGHVS and CDR2 FQNEAQ. V gave up 6 bases and J gave up 3 bases; unmatched junction bases: 8. CDR3 protein: CASRPDRASNQPQHF. The CDR3 DNA sequence: TGTGCCAGCAGGCCCGACAGGGCGTCCAATCAGCCCCAGCATTTT.

The rearrangement joins TRBV6-5 to TRBJ1-2; no reliable D call. Germline V gene sequence: CDR1 MNHEY, CDR2 SVGAGI. V was shortened by 0 bases and J by 8 bases, with 16 bases between the two germline ends. The CDR3 runs 15 residues. Written as DNA, the CDR3 is TGTGCCAGCAGTTACTCGATGGTCGGAACTATGGGCTACACCTTC. Its translation is CASSYSMVGTMGYTF.

The chain recombines TRBV5-1 with TRBJ1-2; 8 nucleotides match TRBD1. The germline V gene has CDR1 SGHRS and CDR2 YFSETQ. The CDR3 contains 13 residues. Trimming at V came to 7 bases and at J to 4 bases, leaving 6 bases not matched to a gene. CDR3 in DNA: TGCGCCAGCCGCGGACAGGGAGTCTATGGCTACACCTTC. Protein: CASRGQGVYGYTF.

V gene TRBV5-1 combines with J gene TRBJ2-3; the D gene could be TRBD1 or TRBD2 (5 bases each). CDR1 and CDR2 (germline): SGHRS, YFSETQ. V lost 1 base and J lost 3, with 15 bases in between. This CDR3 has 16 residues. CDR3 DNA sequence: TGCGCCAGCAGCTTGTCCGGCCTGAGGGGTACAGATACGCAGTATTTT. Its translation: CASSLSGLRGTDTQYF.